This is a list of T cell receptor beta chains from one sample in a study of blood T cell repertoires in COVID-19. Sequenced by immunoSEQ multiplex PCR; TCRdb stores in-frame clones only, minus some. The data show roughly 86,000 clones, with over 80% seen just once and around 3% held by the top ten. Sequenced input: peripheral blood. These receptors all come from a man aged 45-65 years with acute or convalescent COVID-19. The CDR3 runs from the conserved cysteine through the conserved F or W. The order of the fields is J gene, D gene, V gene, clone size, CDR3 protein, CDR3 DNA. A D gene is named only where the DNA matches it firmly. The size entry is marked missing in some rows and otherwise reads once, few, many or a size class.

J gene: TRBJ2-7
D gene: TRBD1
V gene: TRBV10-3
clone size: -
CDR3 protein: CAISRGPSYEQYF
CDR3 DNA: TGTGCCATCTCAAGGGGGCCCTCCTACGAGCAGTACTTC

J gene: TRBJ2-3
D gene: -
V gene: TRBV4-2
clone size: -
CDR3 protein: CASRQGTLASGGTDTQYF
CDR3 DNA: TGTGCCAGCAGACAGGGAACCTTAGCGTCAGGAGGCACAGATACGCAGTATTTT

J gene: TRBJ1-1
D gene: -
V gene: TRBV10-3
clone size: -
CDR3 protein: CAISVGLNTEAFF
CDR3 DNA: TGTGCCATCAGTGTGGGCCTGAACACTGAAGCTTTCTTT

J gene: TRBJ2-5
D gene: TRBD1
V gene: TRBV7-8
clone size: -
CDR3 protein: CASSETGTGFVKTQYF
CDR3 DNA: TGTGCCAGCAGCGAAACCGGGACAGGGTTTGTAAAGACCCAGTACTTC

J gene: TRBJ1-5
D gene: -
V gene: TRBV7-8
clone size: few
CDR3 protein: CASSSGSNQPQHF
CDR3 DNA: TGTGCCAGCAGCTCGGGGAGCAATCAGCCCCAGCATTTT

J gene: TRBJ1-2
D gene: -
V gene: TRBV9
clone size: -
CDR3 protein: CASSVAVDYGYTF
CDR3 DNA: TGTGCCAGCAGCGTAGCTGTCGACTATGGCTACACCTTC

J gene: TRBJ1-1
D gene: TRBD1
V gene: TRBV18
clone size: -
CDR3 protein: CASSPVGGAGNTEAFF
CDR3 DNA: TGTGCCAGCTCACCGGTAGGGGGCGCGGGGAACACTGAAGCTTTCTTT

J gene: TRBJ2-1
D gene: -
V gene: TRBV18
clone size: -
CDR3 protein: CASSPGLATGPYNEQFF
CDR3 DNA: TGTGCCAGCTCACCCGGCCTAGCAACCGGACCTTACAATGAGCAGTTCTTC

J gene: TRBJ2-1
D gene: TRBD2
V gene: TRBV19
clone size: once
CDR3 protein: CASTLAGATYNEQFF
CDR3 DNA: TGTGCCAGTACCCTAGCGGGGGCGACCTACAATGAGCAGTTCTTC

J gene: TRBJ1-3
D gene: TRBD1
V gene: TRBV7-8
clone size: -
CDR3 protein: CASSRIGQGSGLSGNTIYF
CDR3 DNA: TGTGCCAGCAGCCGTATTGGACAGGGTTCTGGCCTTTCTGGAAACACCATATATTTT

J gene: TRBJ2-6
D gene: -
V gene: TRBV29-1
clone size: -
CDR3 protein: CSVTGASGANVLTF
CDR3 DNA: TGCAGCGTCACGGGAGCCTCTGGGGCCAACGTCCTGACTTTC

J gene: TRBJ1-2
D gene: -
V gene: TRBV6-5
clone size: -
CDR3 protein: CASSYSGMENYGYTF
CDR3 DNA: TGTGCCAGCAGTTACTCGGGTATGGAGAACTATGGCTACACCTTC

J gene: TRBJ2-3
D gene: TRBD2
V gene: TRBV30
clone size: -
CDR3 protein: CAWSVGLADTDTQYF
CDR3 DNA: TGTGCCTGGAGTGTAGGCCTAGCGGACACAGATACGCAGTATTTT

J gene: TRBJ1-6
D gene: -
V gene: TRBV3-1/TRBV3-2
clone size: -
CDR3 protein: CASSQGGDNSPLHF
CDR3 DNA: TGTGCCAGCAGCCAAGGGGGGGATAATTCACCCCTCCACTTT

J gene: TRBJ2-7
D gene: -
V gene: TRBV5-6
clone size: -
CDR3 protein: CASSYGVSSYEQYF
CDR3 DNA: TGTGCCAGCAGCTACGGGGTTAGCTCCTACGAGCAGTACTTC

J gene: TRBJ2-7
D gene: TRBD2
V gene: TRBV28
clone size: -
CDR3 protein: CASRDPGHTLAGGPAEQYF
CDR3 DNA: TGTGCCAGCAGAGACCCGGGACACACACTAGCGGGAGGGCCGGCCGAGCAGTACTTC

J gene: TRBJ1-5
D gene: -
V gene: TRBV7-6
clone size: few
CDR3 protein: CASSKDRQDNQPQHF
CDR3 DNA: TGTGCCAGCAGTAAGGACAGACAGGACAATCAGCCCCAGCATTTT

J gene: TRBJ2-1
D gene: TRBD2
V gene: TRBV19
clone size: -
CDR3 protein: CASSGLAGRQQFF
CDR3 DNA: TGTGCCAGTTCAGGACTAGCGGGGAGACAGCAGTTCTTC

J gene: TRBJ2-3
D gene: TRBD1
V gene: TRBV4-2
clone size: once
CDR3 protein: CASSQENRGSTDTQYF
CDR3 DNA: TGTGCCAGCAGCCAAGAAAACAGGGGGTCGACAGATACGCAGTATTTT

J gene: TRBJ2-5
D gene: -
V gene: TRBV27
clone size: -
CDR3 protein: CASSPGTRQEETQYF
CDR3 DNA: TGTGCCAGCAGTCCCGGGACACGCCAGGAAGAGACCCAGTACTTC

J gene: TRBJ2-7
D gene: TRBD2
V gene: TRBV24-1
clone size: -
CDR3 protein: CATSLSGSSYEQYF
CDR3 DNA: TGTGCCACCAGTCTTAGCGGGAGCTCCTACGAGCAGTACTTC

J gene: TRBJ2-3
D gene: -
V gene: TRBV7-9
clone size: -
CDR3 protein: CASSARGTHHTDTQYF
CDR3 DNA: TGTGCCAGCAGCGCCCGAGGGACACACCACACAGATACGCAGTATTTT

J gene: TRBJ1-2
D gene: -
V gene: TRBV5-4
clone size: -
CDR3 protein: CASSLRQVYGYTF
CDR3 DNA: TGTGCCAGCAGCCTACGACAGGTTTATGGCTACACCTTC

J gene: TRBJ2-6
D gene: TRBD1
V gene: TRBV2
clone size: -
CDR3 protein: CASGTDSGANVLTF
CDR3 DNA: TGTGCCAGCGGGACAGACTCTGGGGCCAACGTCCTGACTTTC

J gene: TRBJ2-3
D gene: TRBD2
V gene: TRBV5-4
clone size: -
CDR3 protein: CASSLVSDSGSTDTQYF
CDR3 DNA: TGTGCCAGCAGCTTGGTATCCGATAGCGGGAGCACAGATACGCAGTATTTT

J gene: TRBJ1-3
D gene: TRBD1
V gene: TRBV5-1
clone size: few
CDR3 protein: CASSFDRVGNTIYF
CDR3 DNA: TGCGCCAGCAGCTTCGACAGGGTTGGAAACACCATATATTTT

J gene: TRBJ1-3
D gene: -
V gene: TRBV28
clone size: -
CDR3 protein: CASSRTIGSTIYF
CDR3 DNA: TGTGCCAGCAGTCGGACGATCGGGAGCACCATATATTTT

J gene: TRBJ2-2
D gene: -
V gene: TRBV9
clone size: -
CDR3 protein: CASAGFGELFF
CDR3 DNA: TGTGCCAGCGCGGGGTTCGGGGAGCTGTTTTTT

J gene: TRBJ2-7
D gene: TRBD1
V gene: TRBV2
clone size: once
CDR3 protein: CASRDRGYEQYF
CDR3 DNA: TGTGCCAGCAGGGACAGGGGTTACGAGCAGTACTTC

J gene: TRBJ2-3
D gene: TRBD1
V gene: TRBV7-2
clone size: -
CDR3 protein: CASSPGQGVTDTQYF
CDR3 DNA: TGTGCCAGCAGCCCCGGACAGGGAGTCACAGATACGCAGTATTTT

J gene: TRBJ1-6
D gene: TRBD1
V gene: TRBV19
clone size: few
CDR3 protein: CASSPGTGNSPLHF
CDR3 DNA: TGTGCCAGTAGTCCCGGGACAGGAAATTCACCCCTCCACTTT

J gene: TRBJ2-5
D gene: TRBD2
V gene: TRBV18
clone size: once
CDR3 protein: CASSPGVAGGGETQYF
CDR3 DNA: TGTGCCAGCTCACCTGGAGTAGCGGGAGGGGGAGAGACCCAGTACTTC